The 21 T cell receptor beta chains below come from one sample, sequenced in a study of T cell repertoires in cytomegalovirus infection. These receptors' antigens are unknown. TCRdb re-called the reads through MiXCR, storing one row per CDR3 protein. The table has approximately 1,000,000 distinct CDR3 sequences, 31% seen once. Sequenced material: cultured CD8+ T cells from PBMCs, taken from culture after CMV antigen stimulation. The receptors were sampled from a human donor in good health (CMV status not recorded). Some clones in this sample may be carry-over from other donors' samples.

V is TRBV7-6 and J is TRBJ1-4; D call uncertain. The germline V and J ends were trimmed by 0 bases and 5 bases, with 13 bases remaining between them. The CDR3 length is 16 residues. From germline, CDR1 is SGHVS and CDR2 FNYEAQ. CDR3 bases: TGTGCCAGCAGCTTAGCGTCGGGTGCCCAGAATGAAAAACTGTTTTTT. Translated, it gives CASSLASGAQNEKLFF.

On this clonotype itself: Germline and junction disagree at one end, which may indicate a read error. The chain uses TRBV7-4 and TRBJ1-1; D gene ambiguous. Germline CDR1 and CDR2: SGHVT and SQSDAQ. The length of the CDR3 is 11 residues. The CDR3 bases are TGTGCCGGCAGCGAAGATATGGGAGCTTTCTTT. Its translation is CAGSEDMGAFF.

This chain uses TRBV19 with TRBJ1-1; tentatively, D is TRBD1 (5 bases). V lost 7 bases and J 3 bases, leaving 21 bases between the germline ends. Germline V CDR1 and CDR2: LNHDA, SQIVND (reference sequence). CDR3 length equals 16 residues. DNA of the CDR3: TGTGCCAGTACTACCTCCGGGACCCCCACCTACACTGAAGCTTTCTTT. Protein product: CASTTSGTPTYTEAFF.

Comments on this clonotype: One end of the junction fails to match germline, which may point to a read error. The V and J genes are TRBV5-4 and TRBJ2-5; 7 bases match TRBD2. CDR3 length: 15 amino acids. Germline V CDR1 and CDR2: SGHNT, YYREEE (reference sequence). In DNA form, the CDR3 reads TGTGCCAACAGCTTGGAACTAGCGACCCAAGAGACCCAGTACTTC. It specifies CANSLELATQETQYF.

At least ten counts were recorded for this clonotype. The CDR3 here is CASSLAASGSNEQFF. The DNA of the CDR3 is TGTGCCAGCAGCCTAGCAGCTAGCGGGTCAAATGAGCAGTTCTTC. This chain joins TRBV28 and TRBJ2-1; 8 nucleotides align to TRBD2. After removal of 6 bases from V and 7 bases from J, the junction contained 11 bases not matched to a gene. The CDR3 runs to 15 residues. In germline, CDR1 is MDHEN, CDR2 SYDVKM.

In its sample, this clonotype was seen a few times. V usage is TRBV12-3 or TRBV12-4 and J usage is TRBJ2-3; D is tentatively TRBD1 or TRBD2 (5 bases each). There are 15 residues in the CDR3. V was cut by 1 base and J by 1 base, with 9 bases left in between. The CDR3 DNA sequence: TGTGCCAGCAGTTTAGAGGTGGGGGGCACAGATACGCAGTATTTT. Translating it yields CASSLEVGGTDTQYF.

This chain joins TRBV5-5 and TRBJ1-1; D gene unclear. Trimming removed 4 bases from V and 0 bases from J, with 13 bases in between. Germline CDR1 reads SGHKS; CDR2 reads YYEKEE (reference sequence). The CDR3 sequence is 15 residues long. CDR3 region: CASSTGRKLNTEAFF. The CDR3 region has the DNA TGTGCCAGCAGCACGGGAAGAAAACTGAACACTGAAGCTTTCTTT.

For the CDR3, the DNA is TGTGCCAGCAGTCCCTTTTCCGGGGAGCTGTTTTTT. Residues: CASSPFSGELFF. V usage is TRBV28 and J usage is TRBJ2-2; no definite D call. This CDR3 comprises 12 residues. CDR1 is MDHEN and CDR2 is SYDVKM in the germline V gene. With 5 bases removed from V and 6 bases from J, the gap between germline ends came to 7 bases.

This clonotype occurred a few times. The genes are TRBV19 and TRBJ1-1; D perhaps matches TRBD1 (5 bases). The CDR3 has 14 residues. The V gene lost 4 bases and the J gene lost 4 bases, with 13 bases spanning the gap. Germline V gives CDR1 LNHDA, CDR2 SQIVND (reference sequence). Written as DNA, the CDR3 is TGTGCCAGTAGTAGTGGGACTTTCCCCACTGAAGCTTTCTTT. It encodes CASSSGTFPTEAFF.

The chain is built from TRBV9 and TRBJ1-2, with unresolved D. CDR1 is SGDLS, CDR2 YYNGEE, per germline. The V end lost 0 bases, the J end lost 0 bases, and 6 bases lay between the germline ends. The CDR3 contains 14 residues. For the CDR3, the DNA is TGTGCCAGCAGCGTAGACAGTACTAACTATGGCTACACCTTC. Amino acids: CASSVDSTNYGYTF.

V usage is TRBV4-1 and J usage is TRBJ2-7, with D possibly matching TRBD1 (6 bases). V was clipped by 0 bases and J by 3 bases, with 15 bases between them. This CDR3 is 16 amino acids long. Germline values: CDR1 MGHRA, CDR2 YSYEKL. In DNA form, the CDR3 reads TGCGCCAGCAGCCAAGATTACCGGACAGACATCTACGAGCAGTACTTC. Translated: CASSQDYRTDIYEQYF.

The table lists this clonotype with many counts. The chain employs TRBV7-2 and TRBJ1-4; no definite D call. V lost 2 bases, J lost 7 bases, and 14 bases lay in between. This CDR3 has 15 residues. Germline values: CDR1 SGHTA, CDR2 FQGNSA. The CDR3 DNA is TGTGCCAGCAGCTTAACCGGGCCGGGAAGTGAAAAACTGTTTTTT. This sequence encodes CASSLTGPGSEKLFF. Full variable domain (outside the CDR3, taken from reference TRBV7-2 and TRBJ1-4): GAGVSQSPSNKVTEKGKDVELRCDPISGHTALYWYRQSLGQGLEFLIYFQGNSAPDKSGLPSDRFSAERTGGSVSTLTIQRTQQEDSAVYLCASSLTGPGSEKLFFGSGTQLSVL.

This rearrangement joins TRBV9 to TRBJ2-5, with D possibly called TRBD1 or TRBD2 (6 bases each). The CDR3 runs 15 residues. CDR1 and CDR2 from the germline V gene are SGDLS and YYNGEE. V was shortened by 4 bases and J by 0 bases, with 13 bases between the two germline ends. DNA for the CDR3: TGTGCCAGCAGCTCGACGGGGGCTTACCAAGAGACCCAGTACTTC. Translated: CASSSTGAYQETQYF. Full variable domain (missing parts from reference TRBV9 and TRBJ2-5): DSGVTQTPKHLITATGQRVTLRCSPRSGDLSVYWYQQSLDQGLQFLIQYYNGEERAKGNILERFSAQQFPDLHSELNLSSLELGDSALYFCASSSTGAYQETQYFGPGTRLLVL.

In its sample, this clonotype was seen once. V usage is TRBV7-3 and J usage is TRBJ2-1; D gene ambiguous. CDR1 and CDR2 (germline): SGHTA, FQGTGA. CDR3 length: 15 amino acids. V was clipped by 1 base and J by 4 bases, with 11 bases between them. The CDR3 region is CASSLNGPVYNEQFF. The CDR3 region has the DNA TGTGCCAGCAGCTTAAATGGACCGGTATACAATGAGCAGTTCTTC.

In this sample, this clonotype turned up once. Being one base from a much bigger clone, this may be a read error. This chain uses TRBV12-3 or TRBV12-4 with TRBJ1-4; the D is unclear. CDR3 length: 11 residues. The CDR3 is CASRTNEILFF. The CDR3 nucleotides read TGTGCCAGCAGAACGAATGAAATACTGTTTTTT.

This sequence joins TRBV6-5 and TRBJ2-5, with 7 bases matching TRBD1. Trimming removed 10 bases from V and 4 bases from J; junction bases left unmatched: 6. Per the germline V gene, CDR1 is MNHEY and CDR2 is SVGAGI. The CDR3 is 12 residues long. The CDR3 DNA is TGTGCCACCGAGACAGGGCGAGAGACCCAGTACTTC. It yields the protein CATETGRETQYF.

The chain recombines TRBV12-3 or TRBV12-4 with TRBJ1-5, with D unresolved. The CDR3 is 13 amino acids. V was trimmed by 5 bases and J by 6 bases, leaving 11 bases between them. CDR3 DNA sequence: TGTGCCAGCAGTCCCAGAGGAAGTCAGCCCCAGCATTTT. Its protein is CASSPRGSQPQHF.

This clonotype was counted between two and nine times. The chain has TRBV4-2 and TRBJ1-1; 8 bases line up with TRBD1. Trimming at V came to 2 bases and at J to 6 bases, leaving 5 bases not matched to a gene. The length of the CDR3 is 14 residues. Germline V gives CDR1 LGHNA, CDR2 YNFKEQ. This CDR3 reads CASSQLTGVAEAFF. CDR3 DNA sequence: TGTGCCAGCAGCCAACTGACAGGGGTCGCTGAAGCTTTCTTT.

The chain has TRBV6-5 and TRBJ1-4; a possible D gene is TRBD1 (6 bases). V shed 5 bases and J shed 5 bases, with 15 bases lying between them. The CDR3 contains 15 residues. Germline V gene lookup returns CDR1 MNHEY and CDR2 SVGAGI. The CDR3: CASSTGQSMNEKLFF. The CDR3 bases are TGTGCCAGCAGTACCGGACAGAGTATGAATGAAAAACTGTTTTTT.

The chain has TRBV15 and TRBJ1-5, with TRBD1 matching over 7 bases. Trimming removed 7 bases from V and 5 bases from J; junction bases left unmatched: 5. This CDR3 comprises 13 residues. Germline CDR1 is LNHNV and CDR2 is YYDKDF (reference sequence). DNA for the CDR3: TGTGCCACCACGGACAGGACGGATCAGCCCCAGCATTTT. It encodes CATTDRTDQPQHF.

The chain combines TRBV19 with TRBJ2-3, with D possibly TRBD2 on 7 matching bases. V gave up 3 bases and J gave up 4 bases, with 14 bases separating them. The germline CDR1 and CDR2 sequences are LNHDA and SQIVND (reference sequence). The length of the CDR3 is 15 residues. The CDR3 loop is CASSISGGLSDTQYF. CDR3 nucleotide sequence: TGTGCCAGTAGTATTTCGGGGGGCTTATCAGATACGCAGTATTTT. Together with reference TRBV19 and TRBJ2-3, the CDR3 gives the full variable domain: DGGITQSPKYLFRKEGQNVTLSCEQNLNHDAMYWYRQDPGQGLRLIYYSQIVNDFQKGDIAEGYSVSREKKESFPLTVTSAQKNPTAFYLCASSISGGLSDTQYFGPGTRLTVL.